This T cell receptor (beta chain) was captured by sequencing in a study of shared clonotypes between healthy human individuals. At the level of the study: A donor's plate count was three for CD4 naive and three for CD4 memory; CD8 naive had two and CD8 memory one. Study-level results: Relative to their counterparts shared across all four donors, non-shared clonotypes exhibited diminished generation probabilities.

With regard to this clone: Its target is not known. The sample carries other DNA sequences with the same CDR3.

Genomic DNA (from each subset) was split evenly across several immunoSEQ plates. The method was immunoSEQ multiplex PCR; TCRdb's version includes in-frame clones alone and lacks a portion of them. The data show hundreds of thousands of clones, about 95% seen once. This receptor was identified in a woman in her 30s in good health. What was sequenced was naive CD4+ T cells sorted from blood. Described subset: CD45RA+ positively selected.

This chain's CDR3 is CAWSVDSYEQYF. CDR3 nucleotide sequence: TGTGCCTGGAGTGTAGATTCCTACGAGCAGTACTTC. This chain uses TRBV30 with TRBJ2-7, with D unclear. Germline lookup yields CDR1 GTSNPN and CDR2 SVGIG (reference sequence). V was cut by 0 bases and J by 1 base, with 4 bases left in between. The CDR3 contains 12 residues.